What follows are 31 T cell receptor beta chains derived from one specimen sequenced in a study of blood T cell repertoires in COVID-19 (dated by TCRdb to about 2020). Libraries were made using the immunoSEQ multiplex PCR assay. TCRdb stores this immuneACCESS table with in-frame sequences only. Part of the clones is absent; in the studies checked, under half of the shortfall reflects unresolved V genes, and no reason is known for the rest. This sample gives approximately 330,000 clones in total; roughly 86% of them show up just once. The ten largest clones take up roughly a tenth of the sample. Specimen: PBMCs or T cells enriched from blood (not recorded which). The origin of the receptors is a woman aged 25 to 39 who had recovered from COVID-19.

The J gene is TRBJ1-1, the V gene TRBV10-3, with 8 bases lining up with TRBD1. The CDR3 loop spans 14 amino acids. The V gene end was trimmed by 6 bases and the J gene end by 7 bases; junction bases not matched to a gene: 10. Germline-derived CDR1 and CDR2 are ENHRY and SYGVKD. The CDR3 region has the DNA TGTGCCATCAGACAGGGGGACGGTTCGGATGAAGCTTTCTTT. Residues: CAIRQGDGSDEAFF.

The J gene is TRBJ1-2, the V gene TRBV6-5; D gene unclear. The CDR3 contains 11 residues. CDR1 is MNHEY, CDR2 SVGAGI, per germline. V gave up 6 bases and J gave up 4 bases, with 6 bases separating them. DNA for the CDR3: TGTGCCAGCAGCCCGGGCTATGGCTACACCTTC. This codes for CASSPGYGYTF.

The DNA of the CDR3 is TGTGCCAGTAAAAGGGACAGGGGGTTGGTGAACACTGAAGCTTTCTTT. The encoded protein is CASKRDRGLVNTEAFF. The gene calls are TRBV19 and TRBJ1-1; TRBD1 matches 11 bases. Germline V gives CDR1 LNHDA, CDR2 SQIVND (reference sequence). The V and J ends lost 7 bases and 0 bases, in that order; junction bases with no gene match: 7. The CDR3 is made up of 16 amino acids. The full variable domain, with the rest looked up from reference TRBV19 and TRBJ1-1, is DGGITQSPKYLFRKEGQNVTLSCEQNLNHDAMYWYRQDPGQGLRLIYYSQIVNDFQKGDIAEGYSVSREKKESFPLTVTSAQKNPTAFYLCASKRDRGLVNTEAFFGQGTRLTVV.

The J gene is TRBJ2-3, the V gene TRBV11-1; D is unclear. V was clipped by 3 bases and J by 1 base, with 14 bases between them. The germline V gene has CDR1 SGHAT and CDR2 FQDESV (reference sequence). The CDR3 is 16 amino acids. CDR3 sequence: CASSLGQRLGTDTQYF. CDR3 nucleotides: TGTGCCAGCAGCTTGGGTCAGCGCCTAGGCACAGATACGCAGTATTTT.

This chain joins TRBV24-1 and TRBJ1-5; 12 positions match TRBD1. Trimming took 5 bases from V and 8 from J; bases not matched to a gene: 9. This CDR3 is 16 amino acids long. The V gene's germline CDR1 is KGHDR and CDR2 SFDVKD. CDR3 coding DNA: TGTGCCACCAGTGCCGGGACAGGGGGCTTTGTGGAGCCCCAGCATTTT. This translates into CATSAGTGGFVEPQHF.

V gene TRBV18 combines with J gene TRBJ2-7; 7 positions agree with TRBD2. V shed 3 bases and J 7 bases; nucleotides not matched to a gene: 3. From germline, CDR1 is KGHSH and CDR2 LQKENI. There are 12 residues in the CDR3. This CDR3 is CASSPSGREQYF. CDR3 nucleotides: TGTGCCAGCTCACCGTCCGGGAGGGAGCAGTACTTC.

The V gene is TRBV9, the J gene TRBJ1-3, with TRBD1 as a possible D gene (5 bases). The CDR3 has 16 amino acids. Per germline, CDR1 SGDLS and CDR2 YYNGEE. The germline V and J ends were trimmed by 4 bases and 2 bases, with 16 bases remaining between them. CDR3 DNA: TGTGCCAGCAGCACAGGCGCCGCAGACGCTGGAAACACCATATATTTT. Protein sequence: CASSTGAADAGNTIYF.

The V and J genes are TRBV6-1 and TRBJ1-2; D ambiguous. V was trimmed by 2 bases and J by 2 bases, leaving 3 bases between them. Germline CDR1 and CDR2: MNHNS and SASEGT. CDR3 size: 12 residues. For the CDR3, the DNA is TGTGCCAGCAGTGAACAAAACTATGGCTACACCTTC. Encoded protein: CASSEQNYGYTF.

This clone appeared a few times. The rearrangement uses TRBV19 and TRBJ2-1; 12 bases fit TRBD2. The CDR3 totals 15 residues. Germline loops: CDR1 LNHDA, CDR2 SQIVND (reference sequence). The V gene end was trimmed by 6 bases and the J gene end by 7 bases; junction bases not matched to a gene: 7. CDR3 coding DNA: TGTGCCAGTAGACGATCCGGGACTAGCGGGAATGAGCAGTTCTTC. This sequence encodes CASRRSGTSGNEQFF.

The chain joins TRBV27 to TRBJ2-3; no clear D. Germline CDR1 and CDR2: MNHEY and SMNVEV (reference sequence). CDR3 length equals 11 residues. The V gene lost 8 bases and the J gene lost 0 bases, with 3 bases spanning the gap. CDR3: CASSSTDTQYF. The CDR3 DNA is TGTGCCAGCTCTAGCACAGATACGCAGTATTTT.

The chain links TRBV5-1 to TRBJ1-2; 10 bases align to TRBD1. Trimming took 0 bases from V and 2 from J; bases not matched to a gene: 1. The CDR3 has 15 amino acids. Germline V lookup: CDR1 SGHRS, CDR2 YFSETQ. This CDR3 reads CASSLGQGANYGYTF. The CDR3 coding sequence is TGCGCCAGCAGCTTGGGACAGGGGGCGAACTATGGCTACACCTTC.

The chain employs TRBV5-4 and TRBJ2-5, with TRBD2 matching over 11 bases. The CDR3 extends over 15 amino acids. Trimming took 2 bases from V and 3 from J; bases not matched to a gene: 3. The germline V gene encodes CDR1 SGHNT and CDR2 YYREEE (reference sequence). CDR3: CASSLGLAGEETQYF. The CDR3 DNA sequence: TGTGCCAGCAGCTTAGGACTAGCGGGTGAAGAGACCCAGTACTTC.

V usage is TRBV28 and J usage is TRBJ2-7; 11 bases align to TRBD1. In germline, CDR1 is MDHEN, CDR2 SYDVKM. Unmatched junction bases numbered 3, after V lost 6 bases and J lost 2 bases. CDR3 length: 14 amino acids. The CDR3 here is CASSGTGGTYEQYF. Written as DNA, the CDR3 is TGTGCCAGCAGCGGGACAGGGGGAACCTACGAGCAGTACTTC.

The chain employs TRBV2 and TRBJ2-5; TRBD1 might be the D (5 bases). CDR3 size: 15 residues. The germline V gene encodes CDR1 SNHLY and CDR2 FYNNEI. Deletions cut 8 bases from V and 0 bases from J, with 16 bases between. The chain's CDR3 is CASFVPGPNQETQYF. CDR3 coding DNA: TGTGCCAGCTTTGTACCAGGGCCGAACCAAGAGACCCAGTACTTC.

The CDR3 DNA is TGTGCCAGCAGCCCCCGGACAGGGAATGGCTACACCTTC. Translation: CASSPRTGNGYTF. The chain links TRBV7-9 to TRBJ1-2; TRBD1 matches at 8 bases. CDR1 SEHNR and CDR2 FQNEAQ come from the germline V gene (reference sequence). The CDR3 length is 13 residues. Trimming removed 5 bases from V and 6 bases from J; junction bases left unmatched: 5. The full variable domain, with the rest looked up from reference TRBV7-9 and TRBJ1-2, is DTGVSQNPRHKITKRGQNVTFRCDPISEHNRLYWYRQTLGQGPEFLTYFQNEAQLEKSRLLSDRFSAERPKGSFSTLEIQRTEQGDSAMYLCASSPRTGNGYTFGSGTRLTVV.

V usage is TRBV4-2 and J usage is TRBJ1-2; 9 bases map to TRBD1. Losses at the gene ends were 4 bases for V and 4 bases for J; bases not matched to a gene: 10. CDR1 LGHNA and CDR2 YNFKEQ come from the germline V gene. The CDR3 extends over 16 amino acids. The CDR3 DNA reads as TGTGCCAGCAGCCGGGAAGGGACAGGGACGTCCTATGGCTACACCTTC. It encodes CASSREGTGTSYGYTF.

V gene TRBV19 combines with J gene TRBJ1-2; no definite D call. The germline V and J ends were trimmed by 5 bases and 9 bases, with 25 bases remaining between them. The germline V gene has CDR1 LNHDA and CDR2 SQIVND (reference sequence). This CDR3 has 16 residues. CDR3 sequence reads: CASSGPIEAGEDRYTF. The CDR3 DNA follows: TGTGCCAGTAGTGGGCCAATCGAGGCGGGTGAGGATCGCTACACCTTC.

Only one count was recorded for this clone. Compared with germline, one end of the junction differs, possibly owing to a read error. The genes are TRBV6-5 and TRBJ1-1; the match to TRBD1 covers 10 bases. The CDR3 has 12 residues. Germline CDR1 MNHEY, CDR2 SVGAGI. The CDR3 loop is CASRNGDRGLLF. The CDR3 nucleotides read TGTGCCAGCAGAAACGGGGACAGGGGCCTACTCTTT.

The chain links TRBV10-3 to TRBJ1-5, with no clear D. Germline V gene data show CDR1 as ENHRY and CDR2 as SYGVKD. V was trimmed by 4 bases and J by 2 bases, leaving 12 bases between them. The CDR3 has 15 amino acids. The CDR3 loop is CAISGSMEGNQPQHF. As DNA, the CDR3 is TGTGCCATCAGTGGGTCGATGGAGGGCAATCAGCCCCAGCATTTT.

The chain links TRBV7-6 to TRBJ2-3, with 7 bases identical to TRBD2. This CDR3 comprises 17 residues. Germline CDR1 is SGHVS and CDR2 is FNYEAQ. V trimming: 2 bases; J trimming: 1 base; junction bases outside the gene matches: 9. CDR3 bases: TGTGCCAGCAGCTTATTTTCGGGGGGACCCGGCACAGATACGCAGTATTTT. It specifies CASSLFSGGPGTDTQYF.

The chain uses TRBV5-1 and TRBJ1-1; 7 nucleotides line up with TRBD1. This CDR3 is 15 amino acids long. V dropped 2 bases and J dropped 4; count of bases not matched to a gene: 8. Germline-derived CDR1 and CDR2 are SGHRS and YFSETQ. CDR3 in amino acids: CASSFERTGSTEAFF. CDR3 nucleotide sequence: TGCGCCAGCAGCTTCGAGAGGACAGGATCCACTGAAGCTTTCTTT.

The chain couples TRBV7-9 to TRBJ2-5; a possible D gene is TRBD2 (5 bases). V was trimmed by 4 bases and J by 5 bases, leaving 14 bases between them. The CDR3 has 14 residues. Germline CDR1 SEHNR, CDR2 FQNEAQ (reference sequence). The CDR3 DNA is TGTGCCAGCAGCTCGACTACCCTTGGGGAGACCCAGTACTTC. This gives the protein CASSSTTLGETQYF.

V and J are TRBV28 and TRBJ2-1; D gene ambiguous. Trimming shortened V by 8 bases and J by 5 bases, and 7 bases separated the two germline ends. The length of the CDR3 is 11 residues. Germline CDR1 MDHEN, CDR2 SYDVKM. In DNA, the CDR3 is TGTGCCAGCCGAGGAGACAATGAGCAGTTCTTC. Amino acids: CASRGDNEQFF.

The rearrangement joins TRBV6-5 to TRBJ1-2; 7 bases are a match to TRBD1. The length of the CDR3 is 13 residues. Germline trimming cut 8 bases from V and 6 bases from J; bases unmatched to any gene: 9. Germline CDR1 is MNHEY and CDR2 is SVGAGI. CDR3: CASFATGLDGYTF. As DNA, the CDR3 is TGTGCCAGCTTTGCGACAGGGTTGGATGGCTACACCTTC.

The V gene is TRBV5-1, the J gene TRBJ1-1; 9 nucleotides line up with TRBD1. CDR3 size: 18 residues. Germline V gene data show CDR1 as SGHRS and CDR2 as YFSETQ. Germline trimming cut 4 bases from V and 1 base from J; bases unmatched to any gene: 14. The CDR3 region has the DNA TGCGCCAGCAGCACTAGGACGCCGGGACAGGGAAAGAACACTGAAGCTTTCTTT. This translates into CASSTRTPGQGKNTEAFF.

The DNA of the CDR3 is TGTGCCAGCAGTTTGGGCAGGGTAACCGGGGAGCTGTTTTTT. Translation: CASSLGRVTGELFF. The V call is TRBV28, the J call TRBJ2-2; D might be TRBD1 (5 bases). Germline lookup yields CDR1 MDHEN and CDR2 SYDVKM. Trimming took off 3 bases at V and 5 bases at J, with 10 bases between the two ends. The CDR3 has 14 amino acids. Based on the CDR3 plus reference TRBV28 and TRBJ2-2, the full variable domain is DVKVTQSSRYLVKRTGEKVFLECVQDMDHENMFWYRQDPGLGLRLIYFSYDVKMKEKGDIPEGYSVSREKKERFSLILESASTNQTSMYLCASSLGRVTGELFFGEGSRLTVL.

The gene calls are TRBV4-3 and TRBJ2-7, with a possible D match to TRBD2 (6 bases). Germline V gene data show CDR1 as LGHNA and CDR2 as YSLEER. Deletions cut 4 bases from V and 7 bases from J, with 17 bases between. The CDR3 totals 14 residues. CDR3 DNA: TGCGCCAGCAGCCCCCGACCGGGGGTAGGAGAGCAGTACTTC. Translating it yields CASSPRPGVGEQYF.

The chain combines TRBV5-1 with TRBJ2-1; the D gene is possibly TRBD2 (6 bases). The germline gives CDR1 SGHRS, CDR2 YFSETQ. This CDR3 contains 15 residues. Trimming shortened V by 7 bases and J by 5 bases, and 19 bases separated the two germline ends. CDR3 protein: CASGMSGEAHNEQFF. The CDR3 coding sequence is TGCGCCAGCGGAATGTCGGGAGAGGCCCACAATGAGCAGTTCTTC.

CDR3 residues: CAWGVGGLLNEKLFF. The CDR3 nucleotides read TGTGCCTGGGGGGTCGGCGGACTATTAAATGAAAAACTGTTTTTT. This sequence joins TRBV30 and TRBJ1-4; D unclear. The germline V gene encodes CDR1 GTSNPN and CDR2 SVGIG (reference sequence). The V gene lost 5 bases and the J gene lost 5 bases, with 18 bases spanning the gap. The CDR3 length is 15 residues.

V gene TRBV28 combines with J gene TRBJ1-1, with D unresolved. Trimming removed 6 bases at V and 3 bases at J, with 14 bases between. This CDR3 has 14 residues. Germline V lookup: CDR1 MDHEN, CDR2 SYDVKM. CDR3 in amino acids: CASSHYMLDTEAFF. CDR3 DNA sequence: TGTGCCAGCAGCCACTATATGTTAGACACTGAAGCTTTCTTT.

In the case of this clone: Germline and junction disagree at one end, which may indicate a read error. The gene calls are TRBV7-7 and TRBJ2-2; the match to TRBD2 covers 13 bases. The CDR3 has 16 residues. CDR1 is SSHAT and CDR2 is FNYEAQ in the germline V gene (reference sequence). In nucleotides, the CDR3 is TGTGCTAGCAGCTTTGGACTAGCGGGAGAGTTCGGGGAGCTGTTTTTT. Translation gives CASSFGLAGEFGELFF.